These T cell receptor beta chains were read from a single sample in a study of blood T cell repertoires in COVID-19. The protocol was immunoSEQ multiplex PCR, while the TCRdb copy is restricted to in-frame clones and leaves out a portion. The sample holds approximately 260,000 clones, roughly 80% seen once. The sequenced material came from peripheral blood. The receptor set was obtained from a man aged 55 to 70 who had recovered from COVID-19. CDR3s include the opening cysteine and the closing phenylalanine or tryptophan. D genes are given only for firm matches. For some rows the clone size is stated as once, few or many, or as a class when expanded; others skip it.

CDR3: CAPPGRGVDTEAFF
DNA: TGTGCCCCGCCGGGCAGGGGGGTCGACACTGAAGCTTTCTTT
J: TRBJ1-1
D: TRBD1
V: TRBV30
size: .

CDR3: CASSPRISGLAGVGDTQYF
DNA: TGTGCCAGCTCCCCCCGGATATCGGGACTAGCGGGAGTCGGGGATACGCAGTATTTT
J: TRBJ2-3
D: TRBD2
V: TRBV18
size: .

CDR3: CASSLQPTSIRNEQFF
DNA: TGTGCCAGCAGCTTACAACCGACTAGTATTCGCAATGAGCAGTTCTTC
J: TRBJ2-1
D: .
V: TRBV11-2
size: .

CDR3: CATETMGQGYGYTF
DNA: TGTGCCACCGAAACTATGGGACAGGGCTATGGCTACACCTTC
J: TRBJ1-2
D: TRBD1
V: TRBV19
size: .

CDR3: CASRFAQQNQPQHF
DNA: TGTGCCAGCAGATTCGCACAGCAAAATCAGCCCCAGCATTTT
J: TRBJ1-5
D: .
V: TRBV6-1
size: .

CDR3: CASRGLAGVHEQYF
DNA: TGCGCCAGCAGAGGACTAGCGGGAGTTCACGAGCAGTACTTC
J: TRBJ2-7
D: TRBD2
V: TRBV10-2
size: .

CDR3: CASSIGSGNTEAFF
DNA: TGTGCCAGTAGTATAGGTTCAGGGAACACTGAAGCTTTCTTT
J: TRBJ1-1
D: .
V: TRBV19
size: .

CDR3: CASSQDRQGAGTDTQYF
DNA: TGCGCCAGCAGCCAAGATAGACAGGGGGCTGGCACAGATACGCAGTATTTT
J: TRBJ2-3
D: TRBD1
V: TRBV4-1
size: .

CDR3: CASSIPGGDYGYTF
DNA: TGTGCCAGTAGTATCCCAGGGGGCGACTATGGCTACACCTTC
J: TRBJ1-2
D: TRBD1
V: TRBV19
size: .

CDR3: CASSFDRSNQPQHF
DNA: TGTGCCAGTAGTTTCGACAGGAGCAATCAGCCCCAGCATTTT
J: TRBJ1-5
D: .
V: TRBV19
size: few

CDR3: CASRVRDWTNTGELFF
DNA: TGTGCCAGCAGGGTCCGGGACTGGACGAACACCGGGGAGCTGTTTTTT
J: TRBJ2-2
D: .
V: TRBV5-6
size: .

CDR3: CASSTRTAGDTQYF
DNA: TGTGCCAGCAGTACGAGGACAGCCGGAGATACGCAGTATTTT
J: TRBJ2-3
D: .
V: TRBV27
size: .

CDR3: CASSGRGAYTF
DNA: TGTGCCAGCAGTGGACGGGGGGCCTACACCTTC
J: TRBJ1-2
D: .
V: TRBV2
size: .

CDR3: CASSRGYEQYF
DNA: TGTGCCAGCAGTAGAGGATACGAGCAGTACTTC
J: TRBJ2-7
D: .
V: TRBV11-2
size: .

CDR3: CASSPSLRGGDTGELFF
DNA: TGTGCCAGCTCGCCCTCTTTACGGGGGGGCGACACCGGGGAGCTGTTTTTT
J: TRBJ2-2
D: TRBD2
V: TRBV18
size: .

CDR3: CASSQGFLLGQGRTGELFF
DNA: TGCGCCAGCAGCCAAGGGTTCCTTTTAGGGCAGGGGCGCACCGGGGAGCTGTTTTTT
J: TRBJ2-2
D: .
V: TRBV4-1
size: .

CDR3: CASSQDGQGAVDYGYTF
DNA: TGTGCCAGCAGCCAAGATGGACAGGGGGCGGTTGACTATGGCTACACCTTC
J: TRBJ1-2
D: TRBD1
V: TRBV3-1/TRBV3-2
size: .

CDR3: CASSPSGQSSYNEQFF
DNA: TGCGCCAGCAGCCCAAGCGGACAGAGCTCCTACAATGAGCAGTTCTTC
J: TRBJ2-1
D: .
V: TRBV5-1
size: .

CDR3: CASSGGVGNQPQHF
DNA: TGTGCCAGTAGTGGCGGGGTTGGCAATCAGCCCCAGCATTTT
J: TRBJ1-5
D: .
V: TRBV19
size: .

CDR3: CASSSGQVANTGELFF
DNA: TGTGCCAGCAGCTCGGGACAGGTCGCGAACACCGGGGAGCTGTTTTTT
J: TRBJ2-2
D: TRBD1
V: TRBV7-8
size: .

CDR3: CASSGFRGAFNEQFF
DNA: TGTGCCAGTAGTGGCTTCAGGGGCGCCTTCAATGAGCAGTTCTTC
J: TRBJ2-1
D: .
V: TRBV19
size: few

CDR3: CASSLGGRGTTEAFF
DNA: TGCGCCAGCAGCTTGGGGGGTCGGGGGACCACTGAAGCTTTCTTT
J: TRBJ1-1
D: .
V: TRBV5-1
size: .

CDR3: CAWSGAGSNQPQHF
DNA: TGTGCCTGGAGCGGAGCGGGGTCTAATCAGCCCCAGCATTTT
J: TRBJ1-5
D: .
V: TRBV30
size: once

CDR3: CASSVKTGGGTGELFF
DNA: TGTGCCAGCAGCGTAAAGACAGGGGGCGGAACCGGGGAGCTGTTTTTT
J: TRBJ2-2
D: TRBD1
V: TRBV9
size: .

CDR3: CASTLGQGPRGEQYF
DNA: TGTGCCAGCACCCTAGGACAGGGTCCAAGAGGCGAGCAGTACTTC
J: TRBJ2-7
D: TRBD1
V: TRBV6-5
size: .

CDR3: CASSLGLGGISYNEQFF
DNA: TGTGCCAGCAGTTTAGGGTTAGGCGGGATTTCCTACAATGAGCAGTTCTTC
J: TRBJ2-1
D: .
V: TRBV27
size: .

CDR3: CASSFRGLAGYGANVLTF
DNA: TGTGCCAGCAGCTTTCGCGGACTAGCGGGATATGGGGCCAACGTCCTGACTTTC
J: TRBJ2-6
D: TRBD2
V: TRBV7-8
size: .

CDR3: CASSSQAGAGGTQYF
DNA: TGTGCCAGCAGTTCCCAAGCGGGAGCCGGTGGGACCCAGTACTTC
J: TRBJ2-5
D: TRBD2
V: TRBV11-1
size: .

CDR3: CASSFGTRVSYEQYF
DNA: TGCGCCAGCAGCTTCGGTACCAGGGTGTCCTACGAGCAGTACTTC
J: TRBJ2-7
D: .
V: TRBV5-1
size: once

CDR3: CASSQDLRRGYNEQFF
DNA: TGCGCCAGCAGCCAAGATTTACGGCGGGGATACAATGAGCAGTTCTTC
J: TRBJ2-1
D: .
V: TRBV4-1
size: .

CDR3: CASSRAGITNEKLFF
DNA: TGTGCCAGCAGTCGCGCAGGGATAACTAATGAAAAACTGTTTTTT
J: TRBJ1-4
D: .
V: TRBV27
size: few

CDR3: CASSVEVGGLNNEQFF
DNA: TGTGCCAGCAGCGTAGAGGTGGGGGGACTAAATAATGAGCAGTTCTTC
J: TRBJ2-1
D: TRBD2
V: TRBV9
size: .

CDR3: CASTRDTYTDTQYF
DNA: TGTGCCTCCACCAGGGATACTTACACAGATACGCAGTATTTT
J: TRBJ2-3
D: .
V: TRBV19
size: .

CDR3: CASRRDRGNQPQHF
DNA: TGTGCCAGCAGAAGAGACAGGGGGAATCAGCCCCAGCATTTT
J: TRBJ1-5
D: TRBD1
V: TRBV2
size: .

CDR3: CASSDNRGVSGELFF
DNA: TGTGCCAGCAGTGATAATCGGGGGGTGTCCGGGGAGCTGTTTTTT
J: TRBJ2-2
D: TRBD2
V: TRBV2
size: .

CDR3: CASSLNNGESSYNEQFF
DNA: TGCGCCAGCAGCTTGAACAACGGGGAGAGCTCCTACAATGAGCAGTTCTTC
J: TRBJ2-1
D: .
V: TRBV5-1
size: .

CDR3: CASIGQGPVNEQFF
DNA: TGTGCCAGTATAGGGCAGGGGCCGGTCAATGAGCAGTTCTTC
J: TRBJ2-1
D: .
V: TRBV19
size: .

CDR3: CASSLGGSGRAWSDTQYF
DNA: TGCGCCAGCAGCTTGGGTGGTAGCGGGAGGGCCTGGTCAGATACGCAGTATTTT
J: TRBJ2-3
D: TRBD2
V: TRBV5-1
size: .

CDR3: CASSQDLGSGSYEQYF
DNA: TGTGCCAGCAGCCAAGATCTGGGTAGCGGCTCCTACGAGCAGTACTTC
J: TRBJ2-7
D: .
V: TRBV3-1/TRBV3-2
size: .

CDR3: CASSPGGGSHGYTF
DNA: TGTGCCAGCAGCCCGGGGGGAGGGAGTCACGGCTACACCTTC
J: TRBJ1-2
D: .
V: TRBV5-4
size: .

CDR3: CASTTSGGQETQYF
DNA: TGCGCCAGCACGACTAGCGGGGGCCAAGAGACCCAGTACTTC
J: TRBJ2-5
D: TRBD2
V: TRBV5-1
size: .

CDR3: CGGGPGDTQYF
DNA: TGCGGCGGGGGGCCGGGAGATACGCAGTATTTT
J: TRBJ2-3
D: TRBD2
V: TRBV20-1
size: .

CDR3: CASRGGGTVNQPQHF
DNA: TGTGCCAGTCGAGGGGGCGGGACGGTCAATCAGCCCCAGCATTTT
J: TRBJ1-5
D: TRBD1
V: TRBV27
size: .

CDR3: CASSSTSAVQFF
DNA: TGCGCCAGCAGCTCAACTAGCGCCGTGCAGTTCTTC
J: TRBJ2-1
D: TRBD2
V: TRBV5-1
size: .

CDR3: CASNPPGQTYEQYF
DNA: TGTGCCAGCAATCCACCGGGACAGACCTACGAGCAGTACTTC
J: TRBJ2-7
D: TRBD1
V: TRBV28
size: .

CDR3: CASSEPRTGVNTEAFF
DNA: TGTGCCAGCAGTGAACCAAGGACAGGGGTGAACACTGAAGCTTTCTTT
J: TRBJ1-1
D: TRBD1
V: TRBV6-1
size: .

CDR3: CASSLTQGQSNTEAFF
DNA: TGTGCCAGCAGCTTAACCCAGGGACAGTCGAACACTGAAGCTTTCTTT
J: TRBJ1-1
D: TRBD1
V: TRBV7-9
size: .

CDR3: CASSPGTGQGYGYTF
DNA: TGTGCCAGCAGCCCCGGAACCGGACAGGGCTATGGCTACACCTTC
J: TRBJ1-2
D: TRBD1
V: TRBV5-5
size: .

CDR3: CASSLPRSSSYNSPLHF
DNA: TGTGCCAGCAGCTTGCCGCGTTCGAGCTCCTATAATTCACCCCTCCACTTT
J: TRBJ1-6
D: .
V: TRBV5-8
size: .

CDR3: CASSSNRGLNTEAFF
DNA: TGCGCCAGCAGCTCAAACAGGGGGCTGAACACTGAAGCTTTCTTT
J: TRBJ1-1
D: TRBD1
V: TRBV5-1
size: .

CDR3: CASSSSPAQWNTEAFF
DNA: TGTGCCAGCAGCTCTTCCCCTGCACAGTGGAACACTGAAGCTTTCTTT
J: TRBJ1-1
D: .
V: TRBV7-2
size: few

CDR3: CAISGPGNQPQHF
DNA: TGTGCCATCAGCGGACCGGGAAATCAGCCCCAGCATTTT
J: TRBJ1-5
D: .
V: TRBV10-3
size: few

CDR3: CASSVTLENTEAFF
DNA: TGTGCCAGTAGCGTGACTCTCGAGAACACTGAAGCTTTCTTT
J: TRBJ1-1
D: .
V: TRBV19
size: .

CDR3: CASSDRTGGRRLAHEQFF
DNA: TGTGCCAGCAGTGACCGGACAGGGGGCCGGAGACTAGCCCATGAGCAGTTCTTC
J: TRBJ2-1
D: TRBD1
V: TRBV6-2/TRBV6-3
size: .

CDR3: CASSYDFGQVAFF
DNA: TGTGCCAGCAGTTACGACTTCGGACAGGTCGCTTTCTTT
J: TRBJ1-1
D: TRBD1
V: TRBV6-5
size: once

CDR3: CASSLGVDYGYTF
DNA: TGTGCCAGCAGTCTGGGCGTGGACTATGGCTACACCTTC
J: TRBJ1-2
D: .
V: TRBV6-6
size: many

CDR3: CASSATGTGGGKLFF
DNA: TGTGCCAGCAGCGCTACCGGGACAGGGGGGGGAAAACTGTTTTTT
J: TRBJ1-4
D: TRBD1
V: TRBV28
size: .